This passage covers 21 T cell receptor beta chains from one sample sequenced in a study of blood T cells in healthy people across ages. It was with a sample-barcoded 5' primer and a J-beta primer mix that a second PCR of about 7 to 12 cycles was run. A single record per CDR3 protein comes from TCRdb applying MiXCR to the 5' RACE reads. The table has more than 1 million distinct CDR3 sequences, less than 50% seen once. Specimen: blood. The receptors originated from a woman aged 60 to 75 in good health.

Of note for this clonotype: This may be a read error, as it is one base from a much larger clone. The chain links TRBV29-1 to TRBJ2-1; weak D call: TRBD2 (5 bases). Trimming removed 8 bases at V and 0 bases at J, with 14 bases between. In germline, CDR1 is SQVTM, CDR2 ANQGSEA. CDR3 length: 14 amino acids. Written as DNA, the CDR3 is TGCAGCATGCCGAGCGGAAGCTCCTACAATGAGCAGTTCTTC. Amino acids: CSMPSGSSYNEQFF.

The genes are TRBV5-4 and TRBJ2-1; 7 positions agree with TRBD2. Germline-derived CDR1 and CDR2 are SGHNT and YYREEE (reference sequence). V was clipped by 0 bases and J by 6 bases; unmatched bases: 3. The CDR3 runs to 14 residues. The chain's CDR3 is CASSLGWGGNEQFF. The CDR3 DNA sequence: TGTGCCAGCAGCTTGGGCTGGGGGGGCAATGAGCAGTTCTTC.

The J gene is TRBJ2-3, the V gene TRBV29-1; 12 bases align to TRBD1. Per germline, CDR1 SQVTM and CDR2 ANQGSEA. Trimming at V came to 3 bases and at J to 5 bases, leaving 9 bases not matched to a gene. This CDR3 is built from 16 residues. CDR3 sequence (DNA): TGCAGCGTTGAGCGCTCCGGGACAGGGGGCAAAGATACGCAGTATTTT. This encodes CSVERSGTGGKDTQYF.

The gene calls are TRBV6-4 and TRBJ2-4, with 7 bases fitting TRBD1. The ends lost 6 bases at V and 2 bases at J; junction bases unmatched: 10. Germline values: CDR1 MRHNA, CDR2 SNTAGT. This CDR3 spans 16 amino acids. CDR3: CASRPQGVSTKNIQYF. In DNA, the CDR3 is TGTGCCAGCAGGCCCCAGGGGGTATCGACCAAAAACATTCAGTACTTC.

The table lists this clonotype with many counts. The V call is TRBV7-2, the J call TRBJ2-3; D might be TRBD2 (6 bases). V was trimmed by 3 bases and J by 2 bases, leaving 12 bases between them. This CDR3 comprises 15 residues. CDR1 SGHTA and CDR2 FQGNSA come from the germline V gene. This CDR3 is CASSFLGGYTDTQYF. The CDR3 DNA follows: TGTGCCAGCAGCTTTCTAGGAGGGTACACAGATACGCAGTATTTT.

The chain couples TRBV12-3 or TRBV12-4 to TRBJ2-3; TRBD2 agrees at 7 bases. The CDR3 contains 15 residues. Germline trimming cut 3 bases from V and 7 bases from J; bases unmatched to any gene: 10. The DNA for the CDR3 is TGTGCCAGCAGTTTCCGCCGGGAGGCGACTTATACGCAGTATTTT. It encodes CASSFRREATYTQYF.

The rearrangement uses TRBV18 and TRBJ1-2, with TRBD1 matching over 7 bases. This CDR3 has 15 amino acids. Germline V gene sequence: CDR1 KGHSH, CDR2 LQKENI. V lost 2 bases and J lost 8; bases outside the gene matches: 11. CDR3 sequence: CASSPRQGPPEGYTF. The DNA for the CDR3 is TGTGCCAGCTCACCAAGACAGGGCCCCCCGGAAGGCTACACCTTC.

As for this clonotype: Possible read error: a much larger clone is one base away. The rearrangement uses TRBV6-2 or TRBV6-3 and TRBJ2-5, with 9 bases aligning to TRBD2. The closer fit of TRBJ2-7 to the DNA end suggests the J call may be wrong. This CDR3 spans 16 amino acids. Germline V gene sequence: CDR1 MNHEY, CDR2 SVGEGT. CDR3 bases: TGTGCCAGCACCAGAGAGGGACTAGCCTACTCCTTCGAGCAGTACTTC. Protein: CASTREGLAYSFEQYF.

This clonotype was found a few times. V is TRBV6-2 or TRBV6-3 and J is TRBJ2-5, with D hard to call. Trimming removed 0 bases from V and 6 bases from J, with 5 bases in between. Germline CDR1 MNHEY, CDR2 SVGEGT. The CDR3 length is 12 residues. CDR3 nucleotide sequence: TGTGCCAGCAGTTACTCGCGGCAGACCCAGTACTTC. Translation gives CASSYSRQTQYF.

The CDR3 region is CASSQDGSGGGTDTQYF. In nucleotides, the CDR3 is TGCGCCAGCAGCCAAGATGGGAGCGGGGGCGGCACAGATACGCAGTATTTT. V and J are TRBV4-3 and TRBJ2-3; 8 nucleotides match TRBD2. Germline lookup yields CDR1 LGHNA and CDR2 YSLEER. The CDR3 contains 17 residues. The ends lost 0 bases at V and 1 base at J; junction bases unmatched: 6.

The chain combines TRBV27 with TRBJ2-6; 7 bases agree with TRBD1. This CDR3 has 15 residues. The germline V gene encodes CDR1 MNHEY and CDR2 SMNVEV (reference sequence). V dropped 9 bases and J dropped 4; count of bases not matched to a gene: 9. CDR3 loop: CASMKGAHGANVLTF. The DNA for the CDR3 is TGTGCCAGTATGAAGGGGGCGCACGGGGCCAACGTCCTGACTTTC.

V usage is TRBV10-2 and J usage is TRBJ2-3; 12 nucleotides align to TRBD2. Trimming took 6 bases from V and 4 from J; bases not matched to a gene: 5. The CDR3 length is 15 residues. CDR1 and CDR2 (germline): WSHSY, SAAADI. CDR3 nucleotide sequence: TGCGCCAGCAGAGGACTAGCGGGATCGTCAGATACGCAGTATTTT. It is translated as CASRGLAGSSDTQYF.

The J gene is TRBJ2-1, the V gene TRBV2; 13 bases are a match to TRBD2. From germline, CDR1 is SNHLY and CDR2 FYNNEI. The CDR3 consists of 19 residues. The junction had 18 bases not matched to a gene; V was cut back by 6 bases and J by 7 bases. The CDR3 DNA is TGTGCCAGCAGGCTCCCGGGACTAGCGGGACCTGCCTTCGGGAATGAGCAGTTCTTC. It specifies CASRLPGLAGPAFGNEQFF. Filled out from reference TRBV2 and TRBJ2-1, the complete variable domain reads EPEVTQTPSHQVTQMGQEVILRCVPISNHLYFYWYRQILGQKVEFLVSFYNNEISEKSEIFDDQFSVERPDGSNFTLKIRSTKLEDSAMYFCASRLPGLAGPAFGNEQFFGPGTRLTVL.

The chain's CDR3 is CSASKGVVNEKLFF. Here the CDR3 DNA reads TGCAGTGCTAGTAAGGGGGTCGTTAATGAAAAACTGTTTTTT. V gene TRBV20-1 combines with J gene TRBJ1-4, with D perhaps TRBD1 (6 bases). The V and J ends lost 3 bases and 4 bases respectively, with 12 bases between them. The CDR3 extends over 14 amino acids. Germline CDR1 DFQATT, CDR2 SNEGSKA (reference sequence).

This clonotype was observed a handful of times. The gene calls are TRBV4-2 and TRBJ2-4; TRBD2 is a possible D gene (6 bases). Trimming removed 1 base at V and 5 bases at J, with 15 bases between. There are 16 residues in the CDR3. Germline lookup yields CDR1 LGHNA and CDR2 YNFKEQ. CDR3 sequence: CASSQGTGVGENIQYF. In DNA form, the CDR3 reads TGTGCCAGCAGCCAAGGAACGGGAGTTGGGGAAAACATTCAGTACTTC.

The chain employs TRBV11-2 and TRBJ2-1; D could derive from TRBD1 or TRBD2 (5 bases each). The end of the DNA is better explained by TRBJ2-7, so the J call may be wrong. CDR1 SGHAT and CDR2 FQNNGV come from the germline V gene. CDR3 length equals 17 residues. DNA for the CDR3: TGTGCCAGCAGCTTCGGGTTTCGGGACCACACCTACAATGAGCAGTACTTC. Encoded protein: CASSFGFRDHTYNEQYF.

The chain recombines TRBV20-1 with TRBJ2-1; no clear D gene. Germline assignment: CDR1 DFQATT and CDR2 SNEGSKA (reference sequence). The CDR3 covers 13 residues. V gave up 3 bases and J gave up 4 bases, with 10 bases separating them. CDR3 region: CSASRHDYNEQFF. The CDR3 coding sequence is TGCAGTGCTAGCAGACACGATTACAATGAGCAGTTCTTC.

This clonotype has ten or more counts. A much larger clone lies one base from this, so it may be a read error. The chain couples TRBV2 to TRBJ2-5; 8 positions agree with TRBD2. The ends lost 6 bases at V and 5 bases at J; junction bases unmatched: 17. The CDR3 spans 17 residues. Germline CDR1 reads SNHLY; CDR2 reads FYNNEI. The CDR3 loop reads CASSPGLARGAGETQYF. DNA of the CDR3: TGTGCCAGCAGCCCCGGACTAGCCAGAGGGGCGGGGGAGACCCAGTACTTC.

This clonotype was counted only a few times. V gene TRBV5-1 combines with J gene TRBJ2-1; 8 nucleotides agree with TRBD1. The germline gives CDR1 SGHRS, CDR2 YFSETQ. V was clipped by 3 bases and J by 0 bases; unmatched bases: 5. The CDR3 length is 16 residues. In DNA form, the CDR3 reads TGCGCCAGCAGCTCCGGACAGGGTGGCTCCTACAATGAGCAGTTCTTC. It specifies CASSSGQGGSYNEQFF. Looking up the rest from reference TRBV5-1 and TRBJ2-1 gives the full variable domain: KAGVTQTPRYLIKTRGQQVTLSCSPISGHRSVSWYQQTPGQGLQFLFEYFSETQRNKGNFPGRFSGRQFSNSRSEMNVSTLELGDSALYLCASSSGQGGSYNEQFFGPGTRLTVL.

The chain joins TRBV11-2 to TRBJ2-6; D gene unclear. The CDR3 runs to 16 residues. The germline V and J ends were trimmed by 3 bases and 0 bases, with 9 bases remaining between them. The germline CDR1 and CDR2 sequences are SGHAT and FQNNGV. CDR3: CASSFAPPSGANVLTF. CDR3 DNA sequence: TGTGCCAGCAGCTTCGCTCCCCCCTCTGGGGCCAACGTCCTGACTTTC. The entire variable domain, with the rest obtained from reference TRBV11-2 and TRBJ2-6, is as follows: EAGVAQSPRYKIIEKRQSVAFWCNPISGHATLYWYQQILGQGPKLLIQFQNNGVVDDSQLPKDRFSAERLKGVDSTLKIQPAKLEDSAVYLCASSFAPPSGANVLTFGAGSRLTVL.

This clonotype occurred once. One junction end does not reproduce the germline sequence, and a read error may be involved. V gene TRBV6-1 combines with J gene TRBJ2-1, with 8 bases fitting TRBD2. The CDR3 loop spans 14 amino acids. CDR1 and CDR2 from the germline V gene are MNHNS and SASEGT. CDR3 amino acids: CASSGLALYDEQFF. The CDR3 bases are TGTGCCAGCAGTGGACTAGCGCTCTACGATGAGCAGTTCTTC.